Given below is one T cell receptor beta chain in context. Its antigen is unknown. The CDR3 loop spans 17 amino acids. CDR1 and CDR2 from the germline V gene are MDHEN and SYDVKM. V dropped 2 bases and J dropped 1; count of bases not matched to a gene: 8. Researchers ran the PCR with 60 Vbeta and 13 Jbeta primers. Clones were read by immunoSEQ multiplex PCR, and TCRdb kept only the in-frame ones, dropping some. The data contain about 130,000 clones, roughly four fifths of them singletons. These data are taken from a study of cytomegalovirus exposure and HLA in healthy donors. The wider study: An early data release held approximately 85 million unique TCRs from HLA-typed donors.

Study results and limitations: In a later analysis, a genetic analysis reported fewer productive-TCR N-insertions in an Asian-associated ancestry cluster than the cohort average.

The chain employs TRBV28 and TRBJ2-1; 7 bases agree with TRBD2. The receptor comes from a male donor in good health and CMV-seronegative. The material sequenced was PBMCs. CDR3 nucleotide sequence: TGTGCCAGCAGTTTAGTTAGGGCGGGAGAATCCTACAATGAGCAGTTCTTC. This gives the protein CASSLVRAGESYNEQFF.